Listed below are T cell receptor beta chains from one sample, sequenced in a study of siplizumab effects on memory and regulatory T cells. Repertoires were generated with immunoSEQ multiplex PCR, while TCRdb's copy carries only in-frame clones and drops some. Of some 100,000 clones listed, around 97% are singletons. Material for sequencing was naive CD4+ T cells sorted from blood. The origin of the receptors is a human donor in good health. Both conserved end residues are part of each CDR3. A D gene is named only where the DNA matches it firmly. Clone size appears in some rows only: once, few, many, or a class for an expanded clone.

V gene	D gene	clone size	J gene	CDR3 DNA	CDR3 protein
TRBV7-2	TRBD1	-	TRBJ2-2	TGTGCCAGCAGCGTCCGGGACAGGGGCACCGGGGAGCTGTTTTTT	CASSVRDRGTGELFF
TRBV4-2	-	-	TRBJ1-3	TGTGCCAGCAGCCCGGGCGGCGCCCAACTTTCTGGAAACACCATATATTTT	CASSPGGAQLSGNTIYF
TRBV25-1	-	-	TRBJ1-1	TGTGCCAGCAATGAGCAGGGTCGGAGCACTGAAGCTTTCTTT	CASNEQGRSTEAFF
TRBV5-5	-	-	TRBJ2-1	TGTGCCAGCAGCTTGGACACGGGCCGGAATGAGCAGTTCTTC	CASSLDTGRNEQFF
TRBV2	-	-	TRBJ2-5	TGTGCCTGCCGAAGGGACACACAAGAGACCCAGTACTTC	CACRRDTQETQYF
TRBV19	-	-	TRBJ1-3	TGTGCCAGTAGTGGCTGGGGGACTGGAAACACCATATATTTT	CASSGWGTGNTIYF
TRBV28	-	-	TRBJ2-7	TGTGCCAGCAGTGGCAGGGTTTTGATCTCCTACGAGCAGTACTTC	CASSGRVLISYEQYF
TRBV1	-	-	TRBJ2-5	TGCACCAGCAGATCTCTAGCGGGGGGAGAGGAGACCCAGTACTTC	CTSRSLAGGEETQYF
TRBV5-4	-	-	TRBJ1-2	TGTGCCAGCAGCCCCGCTAGGGACTATGGCTACACCTTC	CASSPARDYGYTF
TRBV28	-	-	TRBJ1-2	TGTGCCAGCAGACCCGGGACACTTGGATATGGCTACACCTTC	CASRPGTLGYGYTF
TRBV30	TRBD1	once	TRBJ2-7	TGTGCCTGGAGTGTAGGGACAGGGGTTTACGAGCAGTACTTC	CAWSVGTGVYEQYF
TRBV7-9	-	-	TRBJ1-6	TGTGCCAGCAGATTAGGGGGACTGATAGGTTCACCCCTCCACTTT	CASRLGGLIGSPLHF
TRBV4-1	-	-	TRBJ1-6	TGCGCCAGCAGGGACTGGACAGATTATAATTCACCCCTCCACTTT	CASRDWTDYNSPLHF
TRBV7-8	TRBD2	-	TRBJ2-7	TGTGCCAGCAGCTGGCCCGGGACTACAACCTACGAGCAGTACTTC	CASSWPGTTTYEQYF
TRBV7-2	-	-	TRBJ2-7	TGTGCCAGCAGCTTAGGTTCCGCCTACGAGCAGTACTTC	CASSLGSAYEQYF
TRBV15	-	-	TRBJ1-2	TGTGCCACCAGCTGGGGCAGCACTAACTATGGCTACACCTTC	CATSWGSTNYGYTF
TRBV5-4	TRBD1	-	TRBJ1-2	TGTGCCAGCAGCTTGAGACAGGGGGGAGGAGATGGCTACACCTTC	CASSLRQGGGDGYTF
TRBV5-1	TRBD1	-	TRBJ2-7	TGCGCCAGCAGCCTTGTCGAGACAGGGGGCTCCGAGCAGTACTTC	CASSLVETGGSEQYF
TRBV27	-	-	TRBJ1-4	TGTGCCAGCAGTTACGGGACCCTTGGGAATGAAAAACTGTTTTTT	CASSYGTLGNEKLFF
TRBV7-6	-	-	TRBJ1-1	TGTGCCAGCAGCTACAGGGTCCCTGAAGCTTTCTTT	CASSYRVPEAFF
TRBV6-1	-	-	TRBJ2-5	TGTGCCAGCAGTCCTGCGGGGTCCCAAGAGACCCAGTACTTC	CASSPAGSQETQYF
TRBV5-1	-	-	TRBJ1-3	TGCGCCAGCAGCGGGCCGGACGGAAACACCATATATTTT	CASSGPDGNTIYF
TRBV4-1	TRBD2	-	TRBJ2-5	TGCGCCAGCAGCCGCACTAGCGGGCGGGGAGAGACCCAGTACTTC	CASSRTSGRGETQYF
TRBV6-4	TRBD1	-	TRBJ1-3	TGTGCCAGCAGTGACTCAAGGACAGGGGTCCACACCATATATTTT	CASSDSRTGVHTIYF
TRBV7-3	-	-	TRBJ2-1	TGTGCCAGCAGCCCAAGGGGTATGACACGGAGCTCCTACAATGAGCAGTTCTTC	CASSPRGMTRSSYNEQFF
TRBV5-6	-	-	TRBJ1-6	TGTGCCAGCAGCTTAGGGACGGGGGATAATTCACCCCTCCACTTT	CASSLGTGDNSPLHF
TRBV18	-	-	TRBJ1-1	TGTGCCAGCTCACCCCAAAGGGAGACTGAAGCTTTCTTT	CASSPQRETEAFF
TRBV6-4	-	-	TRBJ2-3	TGTGCCAGCAGTGACCGATTCACAGATACGCAGTATTTT	CASSDRFTDTQYF
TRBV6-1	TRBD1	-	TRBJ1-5	TGTGCCAGCAGTGGGACAGGGGTAAGCAATCAGCCCCAGCATTTT	CASSGTGVSNQPQHF
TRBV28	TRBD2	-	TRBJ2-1	TGTGCCAGCAGTCCCTGGACTAGCGGTCTAAATGAGCAGTTCTTC	CASSPWTSGLNEQFF
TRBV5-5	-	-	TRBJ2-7	TGTGCCAGCAGCTTCCAGGGTCCCTACGAGCAGTACTTC	CASSFQGPYEQYF
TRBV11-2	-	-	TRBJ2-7	TGTGCCAGCAGCTTAGGAATAGCGGACTTCTACGAGCAGTACTTC	CASSLGIADFYEQYF
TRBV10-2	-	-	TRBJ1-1	TGCGCCAGCAGTAGACGGAACACTGAAGCTTTCTTT	CASSRRNTEAFF
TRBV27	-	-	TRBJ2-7	TGTGCCAGCAGTTTAGCCTGGACAGCATTTTCCTACGAGCAGTACTTC	CASSLAWTAFSYEQYF
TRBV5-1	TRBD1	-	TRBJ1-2	TGCGCCAGCAGTTGGACAGGGGGCAACTATGGCTACACCTTC	CASSWTGGNYGYTF
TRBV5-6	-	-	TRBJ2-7	TGTGCCAGCAGCTCTCCGGACAGAGATCCCTACGAGCAGTACTTC	CASSSPDRDPYEQYF
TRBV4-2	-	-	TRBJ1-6	TGTGCCAGCAGCCAAGACTCGGTCACCACAATTCGGGGTCAACCCCTCCACTTT	CASSQDSVTTIRGQPLHF
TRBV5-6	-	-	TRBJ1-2	TGTGCCAGCAGCTTGGACCGAAACTATGGCTACACCTTC	CASSLDRNYGYTF
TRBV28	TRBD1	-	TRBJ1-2	TGTGCCAGCAGCCACAGGGGTAGGGGCTACACCTTC	CASSHRGRGYTF
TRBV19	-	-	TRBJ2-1	TGTGCCAGTAGTGTTCTCGGGTCTTACAATGAGCAGTTCTTC	CASSVLGSYNEQFF
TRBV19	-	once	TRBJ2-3	TGTGCCAGTAGTATAAAAGTGACAGGCGGGACAGATACGCAGTATTTT	CASSIKVTGGTDTQYF
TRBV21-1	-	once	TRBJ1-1	TGTGCCAGCAGCAAAGACGCGGACAGTGGGAATGAAGCTTTCTTT	CASSKDADSGNEAFF
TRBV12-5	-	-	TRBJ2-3	TGTGCTAGTGGTTCCCCCGGGACTCACACAGATACGCAGTATTTT	CASGSPGTHTDTQYF
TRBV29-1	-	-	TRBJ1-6	TGCAGCGCCAGACCCCTGCCGACGGATTCACCCCTCCACTTT	CSARPLPTDSPLHF
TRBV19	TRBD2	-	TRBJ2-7	TGTGCCAGTAGTATAACGGGGACTAGCGGAGTTTCTGAGCAGTACTTC	CASSITGTSGVSEQYF
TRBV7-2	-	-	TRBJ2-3	TGTGCCAGCAGCTTCGCAGGAAGCACAGATACGCAGTATTTT	CASSFAGSTDTQYF
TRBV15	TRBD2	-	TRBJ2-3	TGTGCCACCAGCAGAGCTCTAGCGGGGGGGTTCGGGGGCACAGATACGCAGTATTTT	CATSRALAGGFGGTDTQYF
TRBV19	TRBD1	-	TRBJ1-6	TGTGCCAGTAGTTCTTCCTCGACAGGGTTGGCTTCACCCCTCCACTTT	CASSSSSTGLASPLHF
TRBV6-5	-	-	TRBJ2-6	TGTGCCAGCAGTTACGGGATCTCTGGGGCCAACGTCCTGACTTTC	CASSYGISGANVLTF
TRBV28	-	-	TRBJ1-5	TGTGCCAGCAGTGGCCAGGGCCAGGGGAATCAGCCCCAGCATTTT	CASSGQGQGNQPQHF
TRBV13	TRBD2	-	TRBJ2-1	TGTGCCAGCAGCCCGCTAGCGGGGGGTTTTATCTACAATGAGCAGTTCTTC	CASSPLAGGFIYNEQFF